Presented here are 30 T cell receptor beta chains from one specimen sequenced in a study of low-dose radiotherapy and immunotherapy resistance in tumors. With TRAV- and TRBV-specific primers, first-strand cDNA was made, covering the alpha and beta chains. Using a constant-region primer together with a V-primer adapter, TCRs were subjected to approximately 20 PCR cycles of amplification. One entry per CDR3 protein results from TCRdb running MiXCR on the reads. The repertoire consists of tens of thousands of distinct CDR3 sequences, with around 21% occurring once and the leading ten covering just under 9.5%. Time point reported: after trial treatment. Regarding treatment: LDRT plus nivolumab, ipilimumab, low-dose cyclophosphamide and aspirin (RACIN trial). The material was PBMCs, obtained after low-dose radiotherapy plus immunotherapy. These receptors were taken from a female donor with ovarian cancer.

In this sample, this clonotype turned up many times. The chain links TRBV30 to TRBJ2-1, with D maybe TRBD1 (6 bases). Germline loops: CDR1 GTSNPN, CDR2 SVGIG (reference sequence). The CDR3 spans 11 residues. Trimming shortened V by 4 bases and J by 6 bases, and 7 bases separated the two germline ends. The CDR3 bases are TGTGCCTGGACAGGGGTCAATGAGCAGTTCTTC. Translated, it gives CAWTGVNEQFF.

This clonotype has a count of ten or more. The rearrangement links TRBV11-2 to TRBJ2-1; 9 nucleotides align to TRBD2. The CDR3 runs to 18 residues. V lost 1 base to trimming and J lost 8 bases; unmatched junction nucleotides: 15. Germline V gene sequence: CDR1 SGHAT, CDR2 FQNNGV. The CDR3 DNA follows: TGTGCCAGCAGCTTAGCGATAGCGGGGGCGTCCTTCCCCCATGAGCAGTTCTTC. It specifies CASSLAIAGASFPHEQFF. The full variable domain, its missing parts supplied by reference TRBV11-2 and TRBJ2-1, is EAGVAQSPRYKIIEKRQSVAFWCNPISGHATLYWYQQILGQGPKLLIQFQNNGVVDDSQLPKDRFSAERLKGVDSTLKIQPAKLEDSAVYLCASSLAIAGASFPHEQFFGPGTRLTVL.

This clonotype occurred many times. The CDR3 loop reads CASRPQAGGQNEQYF. The CDR3 nucleotides are TGTGCCAGCAGGCCCCAAGCGGGGGGGCAGAACGAGCAGTACTTC. This chain joins TRBV12-3 or TRBV12-4 and TRBJ2-7, with TRBD2 identical over 10 bases. Losses at the gene ends were 6 bases for V and 5 bases for J; bases not matched to a gene: 10. The CDR3 covers 15 residues.

This clonotype was recorded only once. The V and J genes are TRBV29-1 and TRBJ2-5; D gene ambiguous. V gave up 2 bases and J gave up 4 bases, with 14 bases separating them. Per germline, CDR1 SQVTM and CDR2 ANQGSEA. This CDR3 is 14 amino acids long. CDR3 in amino acids: CSVEPNLKGETQYF. The CDR3 DNA reads TGCAGCGTTGAACCAAACTTAAAGGGAGAGACCCAGTACTTC. Looking up the rest from reference TRBV29-1 and TRBJ2-5 gives the full variable domain: SAVISQKPSRDICQRGTSLTIQCQVDSQVTMMFWYRQQPGQSLTLIATANQGSEATYESGFVIDKFPISRPNLTFSTLTVSNMSPEDSSIYLCSVEPNLKGETQYFGPGTRLLVL.

The rearrangement joins TRBV5-6 to TRBJ1-4; the match to TRBD1 covers 8 bases. From germline, CDR1 is SGHDT and CDR2 YYEEEE. V trimming: 2 bases; J trimming: 7 bases; junction bases outside the gene matches: 4. This CDR3 has 14 amino acids. The CDR3 DNA is TGTGCCAGCAGCTTCGGGACAGGACTTGAAAAACTGTTTTTT. Residues: CASSFGTGLEKLFF.

This clonotype was detected only a few times. Its ends do not fully match the called genes, so a read error is possible. The chain is built from TRBV9 and TRBJ2-5; 7 bases agree with TRBD2. The CDR3 is made up of 14 amino acids. CDR1 is SGDLS, CDR2 YYNGEE, per germline. The CDR3 sequence: CASSWRGTEESQYF. Here the CDR3 DNA reads TGTGCCAGCAGCTGGCGGGGGACGGAAGAGAGCCAGTACTTC.

This clonotype has just a few counts. This rearrangement joins TRBV5-1 to TRBJ2-7; D is possibly TRBD2 (5 bases). The CDR3 runs to 13 residues. CDR1 and CDR2 from the germline V gene are SGHRS and YFSETQ. Trimming shortened V by 1 base and J by 5 bases, and 10 bases separated the two germline ends. The CDR3 DNA reads as TGCGCCAGCAGCTTGTCGGGAATCAACGAGCAGTACTTC. Translation gives CASSLSGINEQYF.

This clonotype was observed many times. This rearrangement joins TRBV5-4 to TRBJ2-5; D uncertain. Germline loops: CDR1 SGHNT, CDR2 YYREEE (reference sequence). CDR3 length equals 11 residues. Trimming shortened V by 5 bases and J by 2 bases, and 4 bases separated the two germline ends. As DNA, the CDR3 is TGTGCCAGCAGGTATCAAGAGACCCAGTACTTC. Encoded protein: CASRYQETQYF. The entire variable domain, with the rest obtained from reference TRBV5-4 and TRBJ2-5, is as follows: ETGVTQSPTHLIKTRGQQVTLRCSSQSGHNTVSWYQQALGQGPQFIFQYYREEENGRGNFPPRFSGLQFPNYSSELNVNALELDDSALYLCASRYQETQYFGPGTRLLVL.

This clonotype was recorded at least ten times. V gene TRBV7-8 combines with J gene TRBJ1-1, with unresolved D. CDR1 and CDR2 from the germline V gene are SGHVS and FQNEAQ. V was cut by 4 bases and J by 1 base, with 16 bases left in between. The CDR3 sequence is 16 residues long. CDR3 region: CASSYPPWAANTEAFF. CDR3 bases: TGTGCCAGCAGCTACCCGCCTTGGGCCGCGAACACTGAAGCTTTCTTT.

This clonotype was detected many times. The chain has TRBV2 and TRBJ2-7; maybe TRBD2 (6 bases). This CDR3 has 13 amino acids. V shed 4 bases and J shed 4 bases, with 11 bases lying between them. Per the germline V gene, CDR1 is SNHLY and CDR2 is FYNNEI. CDR3 nucleotides: TGTGCCAGCAGTGGGGTAGGGAGGTACGAGCAGTACTTC. Translated: CASSGVGRYEQYF.

V gene TRBV5-4 combines with J gene TRBJ2-7; D is perhaps TRBD1 or TRBD2 (6 bases each). Between the trimmed V and J ends, which lost 2 bases and 6 bases, there was a span of 18 bases. The CDR3 loop spans 15 amino acids. Germline V gene lookup returns CDR1 SGHNT and CDR2 YYREEE (reference sequence). The CDR3 loop reads CASSLSAPGGLEQYF. DNA for the CDR3: TGTGCCAGCAGCTTATCGGCCCCTGGGGGGCTCGAGCAGTACTTC.

Concerning this clonotype itself: One junction end disagrees with the germline gene, perhaps due to a read error. V usage is TRBV2 and J usage is TRBJ2-1; D possibly corresponds to TRBD1 (5 bases). The CDR3 covers 15 residues. Germline values: CDR1 SNHLY, CDR2 FYNNEI. This chain's CDR3 is CASSVVNRNTEELFF. The CDR3 DNA reads TGTGCCAGCAGTGTAGTCAACAGGAACACCGAGGAGCTGTTCTTC.

J is TRBJ1-5 and V is TRBV4-2, with 7 bases matching TRBD1. CDR3 length: 15 residues. The junction had 12 bases not matched to a gene; V was cut back by 0 bases and J by 13 bases. Germline V gives CDR1 LGHNA, CDR2 YNFKEQ. The CDR3 protein is CASSQETSTGPKQHF. CDR3 bases: TGTGCCAGCAGCCAAGAGACCTCGACAGGGCCTAAGCAGCATTTT.

This clonotype has a count of ten or more. The chain has TRBV7-2 and TRBJ2-4, with 11 bases matching TRBD1. V was pared by 5 bases and J by 3 bases, with 6 bases of the junction left unmatched. Germline V lookup: CDR1 SGHTA, CDR2 FQGNSA. The CDR3 runs to 16 residues. The CDR3 here is CASSRGQGAGKNIQYF. In DNA, the CDR3 is TGTGCCAGCAGCCGTGGACAGGGGGCCGGCAAAAACATTCAGTACTTC.

Many counts were recorded for this clonotype. The germline gene is not matched at one end of the junction; a read error may be the cause. The genes are TRBV11-1 and TRBJ2-4, with 9 bases fitting TRBD1. The CDR3 extends over 13 amino acids. Germline V gives CDR1 SGHAT, CDR2 FQDESV (reference sequence). DNA for the CDR3: TGTGCCAGCAGCTTACCGTCCGGGACAGGGTACAACTTC. Protein sequence: CASSLPSGTGYNF. Complete variable domain (other parts from reference TRBV11-1 and TRBJ2-4): EAEVAQSPRYKITEKSQAVAFWCDPISGHATLYWYRQILGQGPELLVQFQDESVVDDSQLPKDRFSAERLKGVDSTLKIQPAELGDSAMYLCASSLPSGTGYNFGAGTRLSVL.

The V gene is TRBV5-1, the J gene TRBJ2-2; 14 bases are shared with TRBD2. This CDR3 region has 16 residues. Germline V gives CDR1 SGHRS, CDR2 YFSETQ. V shed 5 bases, J shed 7 bases, and the junction held 7 bases outside the gene matches. This chain's CDR3 is CASSPGLAGVGGELFF. The CDR3 DNA sequence: TGCGCCAGCAGTCCGGGACTAGCGGGAGTGGGCGGGGAGCTGTTTTTT.

Many counts were recorded for this clonotype. The chain joins TRBV15 to TRBJ2-2, with 10 bases matching TRBD2. V gave up 5 bases and J gave up 6 bases; unmatched junction bases: 9. Per the germline V gene, CDR1 is LNHNV and CDR2 is YYDKDF (reference sequence). CDR3 length equals 16 residues. The CDR3 DNA reads as TGTGCCACCAGCTCCGTTAGCGGGAGGAGCCCCGGGGAGCTGTTTTTT. Translated: CATSSVSGRSPGELFF. Together with reference TRBV15 and TRBJ2-2, the CDR3 gives the full variable domain: DAMVIQNPRYQVTQFGKPVTLSCSQTLNHNVMYWYQQKSSQAPKLLFHYYDKDFNNEADTPDNFQSRRPNTSFCFLDIRSPGLGDTAMYLCATSSVSGRSPGELFFGEGSRLTVL.

Ten or more counts support this clonotype. The J gene is TRBJ2-3, the V gene TRBV15, with D unclear. Germline loops: CDR1 LNHNV, CDR2 YYDKDF (reference sequence). This CDR3 spans 12 amino acids. The V and J ends lost 4 bases and 6 bases respectively, with 8 bases between them. CDR3 region: CATSIGWDTQYF. The CDR3 DNA reads TGTGCCACCAGCATCGGTTGGGATACGCAGTATTTT.

This clonotype was detected many times. The chain recombines TRBV6-2 or TRBV6-3 with TRBJ1-1; weak D call: TRBD1 (6 bases). The CDR3 runs 14 residues. Germline-derived CDR1 and CDR2 are MNHEY and SVGEGT. V shed 7 bases and J shed 5 bases, with 17 bases lying between them. The CDR3 loop is CASTPTGRGTEAFF. The CDR3 DNA follows: TGTGCCAGCACTCCGACAGGAAGGGGAACTGAAGCTTTCTTT.

The V gene is TRBV18, the J gene TRBJ1-1; D is unresolved. V was cut by 3 bases and J by 0 bases, with 5 bases left in between. From germline, CDR1 is KGHSH and CDR2 LQKENI. CDR3 length equals 13 residues. This CDR3 is CASSPGLNTEAFF. The CDR3 DNA reads as TGTGCCAGCTCACCGGGCTTGAACACTGAAGCTTTCTTT.

A word on this clonotype: A far larger clone is just one base off, so this is likely a read error. The gene calls are TRBV5-1 and TRBJ2-1; the match to TRBD1 covers 8 bases. From germline, CDR1 is SGHRS and CDR2 YFSETQ. The V gene end was trimmed by 0 bases and the J gene end by 10 bases; junction bases not matched to a gene: 6. The CDR3 covers 14 residues. This CDR3 is CASSLVQGAYEQFF. CDR3 coding DNA: TGCGCCAGCAGCTTGGTCCAGGGGGCCTACGAGCAGTTCTTC.

This clonotype was detected many times. The rearrangement joins TRBV4-1 to TRBJ1-1; the D gene is possibly TRBD1 (5 bases). V was trimmed by 1 base and J by 1 base, leaving 7 bases between them. This CDR3 spans 14 amino acids. CDR1 and CDR2 from the germline V gene are MGHRA and YSYEKL. The CDR3 nucleotides are TGCGCCAGCAGCCAAGTGGGGGGGAACACTGAAGCTTTCTTT. This sequence encodes CASSQVGGNTEAFF.

This clonotype was recorded many times. The genes are TRBV3-1 and TRBJ2-7; D is uncertain. The CDR3 sequence is 15 residues long. CDR1 LGHDT and CDR2 YNNKEL come from the germline V gene (reference sequence). Trimming left V 0 bases short and J 2 bases short, with 11 bases between. DNA for the CDR3: TGTGCCAGCAGCCAAGACACCTACCCAACCTACGAGCAGTACTTC. This translates into CASSQDTYPTYEQYF.

On this clonotype: It differs at one base from a far larger clone, so likely a read error. V usage is TRBV5-6 and J usage is TRBJ2-3; D ambiguous. Looked up from germline, CDR1 is SGHDT and CDR2 is YYEEEE. CDR3 size: 12 residues. The V and J ends lost 4 bases and 2 bases respectively, with 5 bases between them. CDR3 sequence (DNA): TGTGCCAGCAGCAGGGACACAGATACGCAGTATTTT. Residues: CASSRDTDTQYF.

Ten or more counts support this clonotype. The V call is TRBV28, the J call TRBJ2-5; possible D gene TRBD2, 6 bases. Looked up from germline, CDR1 is MDHEN and CDR2 is SYDVKM. The CDR3 is 17 residues long. The V gene lost 2 bases and the J gene lost 3 bases, with 19 bases spanning the gap. The CDR3 spells CASSLLLPVPGEETQYF. The CDR3 bases are TGTGCCAGCAGTTTACTCCTCCCTGTACCGGGGGAAGAGACCCAGTACTTC.

The chain has TRBV19 and TRBJ2-2; D remains ambiguous. Germline values: CDR1 LNHDA, CDR2 SQIVND (reference sequence). Trimming shortened V by 7 bases and J by 0 bases, and 12 bases separated the two germline ends. There are 15 residues in the CDR3. The CDR3 loop reads CASTMVAANTGELFF. CDR3 nucleotide sequence: TGTGCCAGTACGATGGTGGCAGCGAACACCGGGGAGCTGTTTTTT.

V gene TRBV5-8 combines with J gene TRBJ2-7; D remains ambiguous. This CDR3 contains 13 residues. From germline, CDR1 is SGHTS and CDR2 YDEGEE. Deletions cut 4 bases from V and 4 bases from J, with 12 bases between. Written as DNA, the CDR3 is TGTGCCAGCAGCCGCCCGGGTCCTTACGAGCAGTACTTC. This sequence encodes CASSRPGPYEQYF.

The chain joins TRBV12-3 or TRBV12-4 to TRBJ2-1; D gene ambiguous. The CDR3 is 13 amino acids. V was cut by 3 bases and J by 3 bases, with 6 bases left in between. CDR3: CASSFRSYNEQFF. CDR3 DNA: TGTGCCAGCAGTTTTAGGAGCTACAATGAGCAGTTCTTC.

This clonotype has a count of ten or more. This rearrangement joins TRBV27 to TRBJ1-1, with 8 bases matching TRBD1. V was clipped by 5 bases and J by 6 bases; unmatched bases: 8. CDR1 is MNHEY, CDR2 SMNVEV, per germline (reference sequence). The CDR3 totals 14 residues. The CDR3 loop reads CASSGTGYVSEAFF. CDR3 nucleotides: TGTGCCAGCAGTGGGACAGGTTATGTATCTGAAGCTTTCTTT.

This clonotype has at least ten counts. The chain has TRBV30 and TRBJ1-1; TRBD1 might be the D (5 bases). V was clipped by 5 bases and J by 5 bases, with 12 bases between them. This CDR3 spans 12 amino acids. CDR1 is GTSNPN, CDR2 SVGIG, per germline (reference sequence). This chain's CDR3 is CAWGLGVTEAFF. DNA for the CDR3: TGTGCCTGGGGACTGGGGGTTACTGAAGCTTTCTTT.